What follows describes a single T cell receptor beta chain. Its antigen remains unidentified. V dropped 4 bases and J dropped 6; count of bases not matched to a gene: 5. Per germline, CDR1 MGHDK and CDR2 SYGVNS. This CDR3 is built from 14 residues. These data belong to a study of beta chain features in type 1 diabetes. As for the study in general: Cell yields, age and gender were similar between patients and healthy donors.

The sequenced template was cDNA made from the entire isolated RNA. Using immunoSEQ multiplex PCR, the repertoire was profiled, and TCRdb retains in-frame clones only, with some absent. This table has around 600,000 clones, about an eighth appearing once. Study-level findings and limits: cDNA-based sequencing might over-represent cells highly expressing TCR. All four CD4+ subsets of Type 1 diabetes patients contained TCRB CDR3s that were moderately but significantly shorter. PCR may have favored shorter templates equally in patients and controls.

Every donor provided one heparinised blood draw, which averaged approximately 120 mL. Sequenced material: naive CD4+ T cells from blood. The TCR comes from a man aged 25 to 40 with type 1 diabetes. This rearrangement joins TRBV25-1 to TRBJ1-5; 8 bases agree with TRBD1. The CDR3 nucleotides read TGTGCCAGCAGTGGAACAGGGGGAGGTCAGCCCCAGCATTTT. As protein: CASSGTGGGQPQHF.